The 17 T cell receptor beta chains below all came from one sample that was sequenced in a study of monozygotic twins with inflammatory bowel disease. Using the 5' RACE reads, TCRdb records one entry per CDR3 protein without DNA. The sample has 110,000 to 150,000 distinct CDR3 sequences. Sequencing used blood. The receptors stem from a human donor with ulcerative colitis or Crohn's disease, or a healthy co-twin of an affected twin (not recorded which).

The rearrangement joins TRBV7-9 to TRBJ2-1. The length of the CDR3 is 15 residues. Germline V gives CDR1 SEHNR, CDR2 FQNEAQ (reference sequence). The CDR3 sequence: CASSYRAIGYNEQFF.

V gene TRBV11-2 combines with J gene TRBJ2-5; absent DNA, TCRdb's TRBD2 call cannot be checked. CDR1 and CDR2 from the germline V gene are SGHAT and FQNNGV. The CDR3 is 16 amino acids. Here the CDR3 reads CASSFVRLAGQETQYF.

The chain combines TRBV5-8 with TRBJ1-5; as DNA is missing, the TRBD1 call by TCRdb cannot be tested. CDR1 SGHTS and CDR2 YDEGEE come from the germline V gene. The CDR3 is 12 residues long. CDR3 loop: CASSRGRQPQHF. Drawing the rest from reference TRBV5-8 and TRBJ1-5, the complete variable domain is EAGVTQSPTHLIKTRGQQATLRCSPISGHTSVYWYQQALGLGLQFLLWYDEGEERNRGNFPPRFSGRQFPNYSSELNVNALELEDSALYLCASSRGRQPQHFGDGTRLSIL.

The chain combines TRBV28 with TRBJ2-1; no DNA is available, so the TRBD1 call from TCRdb remains unchecked. The CDR3 consists of 12 residues. Per the germline V gene, CDR1 is MDHEN and CDR2 is SYDVKM. The CDR3 is CASSLTGREQFF.

The chain couples TRBV7-3 to TRBJ2-1; there is no DNA to check the TCRdb D call of TRBD2. Germline CDR1 is SGHTA and CDR2 is FQGTGA. This CDR3 region has 15 residues. This chain's CDR3 is CASSTFGGPLNEQFF.

CDR3 loop: CASSPWGGDEQFF. This chain links TRBV11-3 with TRBJ2-1; TCRdb calls TRBD1, which cannot be checked without DNA. This CDR3 is 13 amino acids long. Germline-derived CDR1 and CDR2 are SGHNT and YENEEA.

This chain uses TRBV5-6 with TRBJ1-5; there is no DNA to check the TCRdb D call of TRBD1. CDR1 SGHDT and CDR2 YYEEEE come from the germline V gene. The CDR3 length is 14 residues. CDR3 residues: CASSFRARDQPQHF.

This chain links TRBV4-3 with TRBJ2-6; the D call from TCRdb, TRBD1, cannot be confirmed without DNA. Germline CDR1 LGHNA, CDR2 YSLEER. CDR3 length: 18 amino acids. The CDR3 region is CASSLTPVRGSGANVLTF.

V and J are TRBV7-9 and TRBJ1-5; TCRdb names TRBD1, which stays unverified in the absence of DNA. Germline CDR1 is SEHNR and CDR2 is FQNEAQ (reference sequence). The CDR3 length is 15 residues. CDR3: CASSYGSGSHQPQHF.

The CDR3 spells CASSQGQGINIQYF. This chain links TRBV7-3 with TRBJ2-4; TCRdb's assignment of TRBD1 cannot be checked, as there is no DNA. CDR3 length: 14 residues. Germline values: CDR1 SGHTA, CDR2 FQGTGA.

The chain recombines TRBV5-4 with TRBJ1-1; no DNA is available, so the TRBD1 call from TCRdb remains unchecked. This CDR3 comprises 15 residues. From germline, CDR1 is SGHNT and CDR2 YYREEE (reference sequence). The CDR3 loop reads CASSLYSTGHGEAFF.

The chain's CDR3 is CASSLMGGRDNSPLHF. The chain uses TRBV5-1 and TRBJ1-6; TCRdb returns TRBD1, unconfirmable since there is no DNA. There are 16 residues in the CDR3. Germline V gene lookup returns CDR1 SGHRS and CDR2 YFSETQ.

This chain joins TRBV7-9 and TRBJ1-1. CDR1 and CDR2 from the germline V gene are SEHNR and FQNEAQ (reference sequence). The CDR3 runs to 11 residues. CDR3 amino acids: CASTLVGQAFF.

The rearrangement links TRBV5-8 to TRBJ2-1. The V gene's germline CDR1 is SGHTS and CDR2 YDEGEE. The CDR3 runs to 14 residues. CDR3 region: CASRIGGVTNEQFF.

This chain uses TRBV9 with TRBJ1-4; without DNA, the TCRdb call of TRBD1 cannot be checked. CDR3 length: 16 amino acids. CDR1 and CDR2 from the germline V gene are SGDLS and YYNGEE. This chain's CDR3 is CASSAFTRGKGEKLFF.

This chain links TRBV28 with TRBJ2-6; the D call from TCRdb, TRBD1, cannot be confirmed without DNA. There are 16 residues in the CDR3. Germline CDR1 and CDR2: MDHEN and SYDVKM. The CDR3 region is CASSLSGNPGANVLTF.

The V gene is TRBV29-1, the J gene TRBJ2-7. Germline CDR1 is SQVTM and CDR2 is ANQGSEA. This CDR3 is 14 amino acids long. This chain's CDR3 is CSVEVAASSYEQYF.